The TCR beta chain described here comes from a study of blood T cell repertoires in COVID-19. Study in general: Sources were T cells, B-cell-depleted T cells, or PBMCs; the material itself was cDNA or gDNA.

The repertoire was sequenced with immunoSEQ multiplex PCR; TCRdb's copy has only in-frame clones and lacks some. This table holds about 180,000 clones, about 86% found once. This clone turned up a few times. V shed 0 bases and J shed 3 bases, with 13 bases lying between them. CDR3 length equals 16 residues. Germline V lookup: CDR1 SGHNT, CDR2 YENEEA. The sequence came from a young woman with active or convalescent COVID-19. The specimen sequenced was peripheral blood. This chain joins TRBV11-3 and TRBJ2-3; weak D call: TRBD2 (5 bases). In DNA, the CDR3 is TGTGCCAGCAGCTTAGAGTTTGGGAGAGGTACAGATACGCAGTATTTT. Protein: CASSLEFGRGTDTQYF.